The clone carrying this T cell receptor (beta chain) was counted between two and nine times. The antigen is not known. The data are from a study of T-cell memory formation after mild COVID-19. As for the study in general: TCR clustering was largely donor specific. Study-wide results and limits: A second wave expanding day 15 to 37 was CD4+-biased; contracting clones were balanced. Second-wave clones peaking on day 37 lacked confirmed SARS-CoV-2 specificity. Contracting CD8+ clones were enriched in EMRA, CD4+ mainly in CM and EM.

In TCRdb, the 5' RACE reads were re-called with MiXCR into one record per CDR3 protein. The data contain around 320,000 distinct CDR3 sequences, roughly 21% of them singletons. The CDR3 runs to 15 residues. Germline CDR1 reads LGHNA; CDR2 reads YSLEER. Trimming pared 3 bases from V and 0 bases from J, leaving 9 bases between. This clonotype originated in a man aged 18 to 30 who had mild COVID-19 (a few samples of this study predate the infection). Cell type and time point are not known. The chain joins TRBV4-3 to TRBJ1-5; D is unresolved. The sample taken for sequencing was PBMCs or a T cell subset sorted from them (not recorded which). CDR3 DNA sequence: TGCGCCAGCAGCCAGGACCGGTATAGCAATCAGCCCCAGCATTTT. It translates to CASSQDRYSNQPQHF.